Each of the 16 T cell receptor beta chains below was sequenced from the same sample in a study of T cells in Graves' hyperthyroidism and ophthalmopathy. TCR beta CDR3 region amplification was performed from RNA transcripts. HTBI primers drove first-round RT-PCR of the TCR CDR3. MiXCR was run by TCRdb on the multiplex PCR reads, yielding one entry per CDR3 protein. The sample consists of just under 750,000 distinct CDR3 sequences, about 35% of them appearing once. The sample taken for sequencing was blood. The receptors shown here come from a woman aged 40 to 50 with Graves' hyperthyroidism.

The rearrangement uses TRBV3-1 and TRBJ1-3, with D uncertain. This CDR3 is built from 13 residues. V gave up 10 bases and J gave up 0 bases, with 10 bases separating them. Germline-derived CDR1 and CDR2 are LGHDT and YNNKEL (reference sequence). The CDR3 DNA reads TGTGCCACCCGATGGAGCTCTGGAAACACCATATATTTT. Protein sequence: CATRWSSGNTIYF.

This clonotype has at least ten counts. The chain couples TRBV7-8 to TRBJ1-2; 7 bases agree with TRBD1. There are 15 residues in the CDR3. V lost 1 base and J lost 4; bases outside the gene matches: 6. The germline CDR1 and CDR2 sequences are SGHVS and FQNEAQ. The CDR3 region has the DNA TGTGCCAGCAGCTTAGGAGGGGGCAGGGTCTATGGCTACACCTTC. The encoded protein is CASSLGGGRVYGYTF. Full variable domain (missing parts from reference TRBV7-8 and TRBJ1-2): GAGVSQSPRYKVAKRGQDVALRCDPISGHVSLFWYQQALGQGPEFLTYFQNEAQLDKSGLPSDRFFAERPEGSVSTLKIQRTQQEDSAVYLCASSLGGGRVYGYTFGSGTRLTVV.

The gene calls are TRBV2 and TRBJ1-2, with D unclear. This CDR3 is built from 11 residues. Trimming pared 1 base from V and 8 bases from J, leaving 5 bases between. Per germline, CDR1 SNHLY and CDR2 FYNNEI. The CDR3 spells CASSEGVGYTF. The CDR3 nucleotides are TGTGCCAGCAGTGAAGGGGTCGGCTACACCTTC.

The sample holds many counts of this clonotype. The chain recombines TRBV29-1 with TRBJ2-5; D gene uncertain. The CDR3 spans 9 residues. Germline V gene data show CDR1 as SQVTM and CDR2 as ANQGSEA. V lost 4 bases, J lost 10 bases, and 7 bases lay in between. The DNA for the CDR3 is TGCAGCGTTGGGGGTTTCCAGTACTTC. Translating gives CSVGGFQYF.

In this sample, this clonotype turned up many times. V gene TRBV5-1 combines with J gene TRBJ1-2; D possibly corresponds to TRBD1 (6 bases). The ends were cut back, 0 bases at V and 8 bases at J, with 8 bases in the middle. CDR1 is SGHRS, CDR2 YFSETQ, per germline. This CDR3 spans 12 amino acids. The CDR3 loop is CASSLGTDGYTF. The CDR3 DNA follows: TGCGCCAGCAGCTTGGGGACAGACGGCTACACCTTC. Full variable domain (missing parts from reference TRBV5-1 and TRBJ1-2): KAGVTQTPRYLIKTRGQQVTLSCSPISGHRSVSWYQQTPGQGLQFLFEYFSETQRNKGNFPGRFSGRQFSNSRSEMNVSTLELGDSALYLCASSLGTDGYTFGSGTRLTVV.

Turning to this clonotype: A single base separates this from a much larger clone, so it may be a read error. The V and J genes are TRBV6-5 and TRBJ1-2; D is unclear. The V gene lost 6 bases and the J gene lost 6 bases, with 14 bases spanning the gap. Germline V CDR1 and CDR2: MNHEY, SVGAGI. The CDR3 extends over 13 amino acids. The CDR3 sequence: CASSSGGVHGYTF. CDR3 in DNA: TGTGCCAGCAGCTCGGGCGGGGTTCATGGCTACACCTTC.

The CDR3 nucleotides read TGTGCCAGCAGCCACCGGGACAGGGCCTCCGAGCAGTACTTC. It encodes CASSHRDRASEQYF. This chain links TRBV7-2 with TRBJ2-7; 9 nucleotides align to TRBD1. CDR3 length: 14 residues. Germline V gene data show CDR1 as SGHTA and CDR2 as FQGNSA. Germline trimming cut 5 bases from V and 6 bases from J; bases unmatched to any gene: 8.

Ten or more counts support this clonotype. The chain links TRBV10-3 to TRBJ1-1; D is uncertain. In germline, CDR1 is ENHRY, CDR2 SYGVKD. The CDR3 totals 12 residues. V lost 11 bases and J lost 1, with 11 bases in between. CDR3 loop: CAAGPGNTEAFF. For the CDR3, the DNA is TGTGCCGCAGGCCCGGGGAACACTGAAGCTTTCTTT.

The sample holds many counts of this clonotype. CDR3: CASSLVRDPGYGYTF. CDR3 nucleotide sequence: TGTGCCAGCAGCTTAGTAAGGGATCCCGGCTATGGCTACACCTTC. The chain combines TRBV7-2 with TRBJ1-2; D unresolved. Trimming pared 1 base from V and 4 bases from J, leaving 13 bases between. Germline CDR1 is SGHTA and CDR2 is FQGNSA. CDR3 size: 15 residues. Full variable domain (missing parts from reference TRBV7-2 and TRBJ1-2): GAGVSQSPSNKVTEKGKDVELRCDPISGHTALYWYRQSLGQGLEFLIYFQGNSAPDKSGLPSDRFSAERTGGSVSTLTIQRTQQEDSAVYLCASSLVRDPGYGYTFGSGTRLTVV.

V gene TRBV2 combines with J gene TRBJ2-1; D unclear. With 1 base removed from V and 9 bases from J, the gap between germline ends came to 7 bases. CDR1 SNHLY and CDR2 FYNNEI come from the germline V gene. CDR3 length: 12 amino acids. The CDR3: CASSEDVGEQFF. As DNA, the CDR3 is TGTGCCAGCAGTGAAGACGTGGGTGAGCAGTTCTTC.

This chain connects TRBV7-2 to TRBJ2-7; 7 bases are a match to TRBD1. V dropped 5 bases and J dropped 3; count of bases not matched to a gene: 10. The CDR3 consists of 15 residues. Per germline, CDR1 SGHTA and CDR2 FQGNSA. The CDR3 reads CASSPRRGQFYEQYF. The CDR3 DNA is TGTGCCAGCAGCCCACGAAGGGGACAGTTCTACGAGCAGTACTTC.

This clonotype was counted ten times or more. The chain links TRBV7-2 to TRBJ1-1; D may be TRBD1 (5 bases). The CDR3 covers 14 residues. V shed 3 bases and J shed 1 base, with 9 bases lying between them. The germline CDR1 and CDR2 sequences are SGHTA and FQGNSA. CDR3 sequence: CASSFWGGNTEAFF. The CDR3 DNA sequence: TGTGCCAGCAGCTTTTGGGGGGGGAACACTGAAGCTTTCTTT.

On this clonotype itself: Given a much more abundant clone one base away, this may be a read error. The V and J genes are TRBV7-2 and TRBJ1-5, with D hard to call. The CDR3 has 14 amino acids. The germline gives CDR1 SGHTA, CDR2 FQGNSA. With 4 bases removed from V and 5 bases from J, the gap between germline ends came to 12 bases. The CDR3 nucleotides read TGTGCCAGCAGCTCAGTGGTTACCGATCAGCCCCAGCATTTT. It yields the protein CASSSVVTDQPQHF.

J is TRBJ2-7 and V is TRBV20-1; 12 bases map to TRBD2. Germline loops: CDR1 DFQATT, CDR2 SNEGSKA (reference sequence). The CDR3 is made up of 16 amino acids. J lost 4 bases, V lost 1 base, and 8 bases had no gene match. DNA of the CDR3: TGCAGTGCTAGAGGGACTAGCGGGACTCCGCGTTACGAGCAGTACTTC. Translating gives CSARGTSGTPRYEQYF.

In this sample, this clonotype turned up a few times. The V call is TRBV2, the J call TRBJ1-5; D perhaps matches TRBD1 (6 bases). Trimming left V 6 bases short and J 10 bases short, with 22 bases between. The germline V gene has CDR1 SNHLY and CDR2 FYNNEI. The length of the CDR3 is 15 residues. The DNA for the CDR3 is TGTGCCAGCAGGCCCGGGACATCCACGTTAAGCCCCCAGCATTTT. This gives the protein CASRPGTSTLSPQHF.

This clonotype appeared once. This chain links TRBV14 with TRBJ1-4; D ambiguous. The CDR3 spans 15 residues. Looked up from germline, CDR1 is SGHDN and CDR2 is FVKESK. V dropped 6 bases and J dropped 0 bases, with 11 bases sitting between them. CDR3 DNA sequence: TGTGCCAGCAGTGAGCCGTACGCAACTAATGAAAAACTGTTTTTT. The encoded protein is CASSEPYATNEKLFF.